This T cell receptor (beta chain) stems from a study of blood T cell repertoires in COVID-19. Study at large: Sources were T cells, B-cell-depleted T cells, or PBMCs; the material itself was cDNA or gDNA.

CDR3 length equals 18 residues. The trim removed 2 bases at V and 5 bases at J, leaving 15 bases unmatched. Germline V lookup: CDR1 SGHTA, CDR2 FQGNSA. As handled by the study authors: For nucleated cells, counts were estimated from reference gene primer amplification. Libraries were prepared by immunoSEQ multiplex PCR; TCRdb keeps only in-frame clonotypes and omits some of them. V and J calls and clone size are copied from that table; D and trimming were computed from the DNA. Seen here are around 300,000 clones, around 90% observed once, and the top ten hold nearly 7%. This receptor was taken from a woman aged 25 to 45 with COVID-19, enrolled during active disease. Sequenced sample: peripheral blood. V gene TRBV7-2 combines with J gene TRBJ2-7, with 10 bases identical to TRBD2. The chain's CDR3 is CASSLPTSGLTVPHEQYF. As DNA, the CDR3 is TGTGCCAGCAGCTTACCGACTAGCGGGCTAACCGTCCCCCACGAGCAGTACTTC.